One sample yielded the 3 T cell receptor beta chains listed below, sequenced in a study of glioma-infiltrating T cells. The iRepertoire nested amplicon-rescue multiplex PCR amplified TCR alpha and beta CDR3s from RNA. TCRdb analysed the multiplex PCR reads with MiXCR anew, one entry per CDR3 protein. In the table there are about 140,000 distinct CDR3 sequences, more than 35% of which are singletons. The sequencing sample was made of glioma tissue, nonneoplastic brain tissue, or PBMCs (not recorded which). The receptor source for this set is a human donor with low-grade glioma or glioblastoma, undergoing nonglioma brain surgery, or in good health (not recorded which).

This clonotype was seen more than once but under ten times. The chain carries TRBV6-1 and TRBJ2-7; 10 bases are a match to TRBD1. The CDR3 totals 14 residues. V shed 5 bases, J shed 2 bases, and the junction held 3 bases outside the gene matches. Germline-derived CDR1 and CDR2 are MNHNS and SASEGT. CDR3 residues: CASSKDRGTYEQYF. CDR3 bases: TGTGCCAGCAGTAAGGACAGGGGGACCTACGAGCAGTACTTC.

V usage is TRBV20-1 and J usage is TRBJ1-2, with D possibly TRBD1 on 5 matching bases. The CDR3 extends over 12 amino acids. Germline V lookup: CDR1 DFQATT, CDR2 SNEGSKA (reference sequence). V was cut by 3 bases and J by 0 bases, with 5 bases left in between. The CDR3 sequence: CSARDTNYGYTF. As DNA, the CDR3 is TGCAGTGCTAGGGACACTAACTATGGCTACACCTTC.

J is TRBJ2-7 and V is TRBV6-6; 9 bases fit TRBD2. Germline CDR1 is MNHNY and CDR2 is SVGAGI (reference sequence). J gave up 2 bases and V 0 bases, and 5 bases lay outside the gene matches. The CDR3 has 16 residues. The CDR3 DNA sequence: TGTGCCAGCAGTTACTCTTCCGCGGGAGGGCCCTACGAGCAGTACTTC. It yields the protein CASSYSSAGGPYEQYF.